One and the same sample provided the 5 T cell receptor beta chains below, sequenced in a study of T cells in Graves' hyperthyroidism and ophthalmopathy (dated by TCRdb to between 2018 and 2021). The library was made by multiplex PCR. Sequencing took place on an Illumina HiSeq 2000. The TCR beta CDR3 regions were amplified from the RNA transcripts. The TCR CDR3 was subjected to a first round of RT-PCR using the HTBI primer set and the Qiagen OneStep RT-PCR kit. TCRdb reanalyzed the raw reads on its own, using fastp at Q25 for trimming and MiXCR for clone calling, and kept in-frame beta chains. A single entry per CDR3 protein holds the most common genes and DNA from its merged rows. This sample holds approximately 510,000 distinct CDR3 sequences; around 43% were observed only once. Clones ranked in the top ten supply about two fifths of the sample. The sequencing input was peripheral blood or thyroid tissue (not recorded which). The receptor source for this set is an adult woman with Graves' disease, either hyperthyroidism or ophthalmopathy (not recorded which).

This clonotype was observed a few times. The chain employs TRBV20-1 and TRBJ2-7; 8 bases match TRBD1. V gave up 3 bases and J gave up 3 bases; unmatched junction bases: 7. The CDR3 runs 14 residues. CDR1 is DFQATT, CDR2 SNEGSKA, per germline (reference sequence). This CDR3 is CSASHRDRNYEQYF. CDR3 DNA: TGCAGTGCTAGCCACCGGGACAGGAACTACGAGCAGTACTTC.

The sample holds a few counts of this clonotype. The rearrangement joins TRBV20-1 to TRBJ2-5; 9 positions match TRBD2. CDR1 and CDR2 from the germline V gene are DFQATT and SNEGSKA (reference sequence). CDR3 size: 13 residues. The CDR3 bases are TGCAGCGAAAAGTATAGCGGGAGTGGGACCCAGTACTTC. Residues: CSEKYSGSGTQYF.

This clonotype was recorded a few times. Germline is not matched at one junction end, which may reflect a read error. This chain links TRBV7-2 with TRBJ2-7, with TRBD1 matching 9 bases. CDR3 length: 17 amino acids. The germline V gene encodes CDR1 SGHTA and CDR2 FQGNSA. DNA of the CDR3: TGCGCCAGCAGCCAACCGGGACAGGGAGGTTCAATTTACGAGCAGTACTTC. Protein: CASSQPGQGGSIYEQYF.

The rearrangement links TRBV20-1 to TRBJ1-2, with D uncertain. V gave up 3 bases and J gave up 5 bases, with 13 bases separating them. Germline-derived CDR1 and CDR2 are DFQATT and SNEGSKA (reference sequence). The CDR3 covers 13 residues. This chain's CDR3 is CSARIKVGYGYTF. As DNA, the CDR3 is TGCAGTGCTAGGATAAAGGTTGGGTATGGCTACACCTTC.

At least ten counts were recorded for this clonotype. The chain combines TRBV7-9 with TRBJ2-7, with D perhaps TRBD2 (7 bases). Trimming pared 4 bases from V and 3 bases from J, leaving 13 bases between. CDR1 SEHNR and CDR2 FQNEAQ come from the germline V gene (reference sequence). The CDR3 runs to 14 residues. The CDR3 nucleotides are TGTGCCAGCAGCTCCAACAGGGAGGGCTACGAGCAGTACTTC. It translates to CASSSNREGYEQYF.